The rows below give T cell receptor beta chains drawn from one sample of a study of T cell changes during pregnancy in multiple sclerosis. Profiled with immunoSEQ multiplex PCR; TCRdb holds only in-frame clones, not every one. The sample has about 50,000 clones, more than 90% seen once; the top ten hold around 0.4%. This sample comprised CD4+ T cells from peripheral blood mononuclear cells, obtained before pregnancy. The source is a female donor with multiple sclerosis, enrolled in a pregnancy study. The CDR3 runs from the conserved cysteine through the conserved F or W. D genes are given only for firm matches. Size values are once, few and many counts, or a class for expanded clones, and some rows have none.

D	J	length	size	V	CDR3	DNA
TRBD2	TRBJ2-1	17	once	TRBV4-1	CASSQGLTSGAYNEQFF	TGCGCCAGCAGCCAGGGTTTGACTAGCGGGGCCTACAATGAGCAGTTCTTC
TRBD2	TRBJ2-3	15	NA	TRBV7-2	CASSSWGGSGDTQYF	TGTGCCAGCAGCAGCTGGGGGGGGAGTGGAGATACGCAGTATTTT
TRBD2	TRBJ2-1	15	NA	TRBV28	CASSPSGRIVNEQFF	TGTGCCAGCAGTCCTAGCGGGAGAATTGTCAATGAGCAGTTCTTC
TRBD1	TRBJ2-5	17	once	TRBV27	CASIEALTGGLRVTQYF	TGTGCCAGCATCGAGGCACTGACAGGGGGTCTCCGGGTGACCCAGTACTTC
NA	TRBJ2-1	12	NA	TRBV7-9	CASSLTDYEQFF	TGTGCCAGCAGCCTGACAGATTATGAGCAGTTCTTC
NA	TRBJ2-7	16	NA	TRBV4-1	CASSQELEASSYEQYF	TGCGCCAGCAGCCAAGAACTGGAGGCCAGCTCCTACGAGCAGTACTTC
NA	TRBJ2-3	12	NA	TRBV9	CATVTSTDTQYF	TGTGCCACCGTCACTAGCACAGATACGCAGTATTTT
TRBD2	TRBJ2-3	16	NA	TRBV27	CASSLWAGGPSDTQYF	TGTGCCAGCAGTTTATGGGCGGGAGGGCCCTCAGATACGCAGTATTTT
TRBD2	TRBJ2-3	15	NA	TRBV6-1	CASSALGRGPDTQYF	TGTGCCAGCAGCGCTTTAGGGAGGGGCCCAGATACGCAGTATTTT
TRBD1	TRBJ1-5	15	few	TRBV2	CASSERSGGGQPQHF	TGTGCCAGCAGTGAAAGGTCAGGGGGTGGTCAGCCCCAGCATTTT
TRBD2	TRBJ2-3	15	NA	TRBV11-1	CASSLSGRAPDTQYF	TGTGCCAGCAGCCTTAGCGGGAGGGCCCCAGATACGCAGTATTTT
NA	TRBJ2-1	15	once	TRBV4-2	CASSREGGASNEQFF	TGTGCCAGCAGCAGGGAGGGGGGGGCGTCCAATGAGCAGTTCTTC
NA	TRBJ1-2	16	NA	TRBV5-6	CASSLEMEFRSYGYTF	TGTGCCAGCAGCTTGGAGATGGAGTTTCGTTCATATGGCTACACCTTC
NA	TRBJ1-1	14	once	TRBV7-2	CASSLDPRDTEAFF	TGTGCCAGCAGCTTAGACCCGAGAGACACTGAAGCTTTCTTT
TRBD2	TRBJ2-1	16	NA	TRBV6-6	CASSTRLAGFRYEQFF	TGTGCCAGCAGTACAAGACTAGCGGGATTTCGGTATGAGCAGTTCTTC
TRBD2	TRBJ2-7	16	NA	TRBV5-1	CASSESPLAGTYQQYF	TGCGCCAGCAGTGAATCTCCGTTAGCGGGAACCTATCAGCAGTACTTC
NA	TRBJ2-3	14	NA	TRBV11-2	CASSLQGWADTQYF	TGTGCCAGCAGCTTGCAGGGTTGGGCAGATACGCAGTATTTT
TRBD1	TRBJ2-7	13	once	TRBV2	CARRGQGSYEQYF	TGTGCCAGGAGGGGACAGGGTTCCTACGAGCAGTACTTC
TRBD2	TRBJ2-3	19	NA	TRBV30	CAWSYPSGNVAGSTDTQYF	TGTGCCTGGAGTTACCCTAGCGGGAATGTTGCGGGGAGCACAGATACGCAGTATTTT
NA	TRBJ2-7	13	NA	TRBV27	CASSLYPDTEQYF	TGTGCCAGCAGTTTATACCCGGACACAGAGCAGTACTTC
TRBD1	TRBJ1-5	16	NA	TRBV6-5	CASSSGTGFSGQPQHF	TGTGCCAGCAGTTCCGGGACAGGGTTTAGCGGACAGCCCCAGCATTTT
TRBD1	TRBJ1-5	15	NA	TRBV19	CASRRTGGGSQPQHF	TGTGCCAGTAGACGAACAGGGGGCGGGTCTCAGCCCCAGCATTTT
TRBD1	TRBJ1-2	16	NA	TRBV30	CAWRVPGQGSTYGYTF	TGTGCCTGGAGGGTCCCGGGACAGGGGTCCACCTATGGCTACACCTTC
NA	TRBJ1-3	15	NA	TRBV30	CAWSLFRGTGNTIYF	TGTGCCTGGAGTCTTTTTCGGGGTACCGGAAACACCATATATTTT
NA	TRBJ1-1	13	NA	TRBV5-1	CASSLSFESEAFF	TGCGCCAGCAGCTTGAGCTTCGAGTCGGAAGCTTTCTTT
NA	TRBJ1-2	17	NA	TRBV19	CASSIAAGTNGNYGYTF	TGTGCCAGTAGTATAGCCGCCGGGACAAACGGTAACTATGGCTACACCTTC
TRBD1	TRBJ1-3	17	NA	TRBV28	CASRYPGQASSGNTIYF	TGTGCCAGCAGGTACCCCGGACAGGCCTCTTCTGGAAACACCATATATTTT
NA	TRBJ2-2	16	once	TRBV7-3	CASSLRFRGVTGELFF	TGTGCCAGCAGCTTAAGGTTCAGGGGGGTGACCGGGGAGCTGTTTTTT
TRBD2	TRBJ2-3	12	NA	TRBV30	CAWTSGTDTQYF	TGTGCCTGGACTAGCGGGACAGATACGCAGTATTTT
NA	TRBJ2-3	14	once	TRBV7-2	CASSLTAGTDTQYF	TGTGCCAGCAGCTTAACGGCCGGGACAGATACGCAGTATTTT
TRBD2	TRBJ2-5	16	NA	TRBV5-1	CASSPWGSGRTETQYF	TGCGCCAGCAGCCCCTGGGGTAGCGGGAGGACAGAGACCCAGTACTTC
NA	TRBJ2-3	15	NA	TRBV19	CASSTPTGSTDTQYF	TGTGCCAGTAGTACCCCGACGGGGAGCACAGATACGCAGTATTTT
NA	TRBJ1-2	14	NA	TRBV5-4	CASSLAGQSYGYTF	TGTGCCAGCAGCTTGGCAGGACAGAGCTATGGCTACACCTTC
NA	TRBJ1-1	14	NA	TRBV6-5	CASVDRTRNTEAFF	TGTGCCAGCGTGGATAGGACACGGAACACTGAAGCTTTCTTT
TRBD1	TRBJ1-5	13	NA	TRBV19	CASSFYRGQPQHF	TGTGCCAGTAGTTTCTACAGGGGGCAGCCCCAGCATTTT
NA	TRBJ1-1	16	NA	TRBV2	CASSTYRDGRSTEAFF	TGTGCCAGCAGTACCTACAGGGATGGTCGGAGCACTGAAGCTTTCTTT
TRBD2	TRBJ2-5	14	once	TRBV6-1	CASILAGGPETQYF	TGTGCCAGCATCTTAGCGGGAGGGCCAGAGACCCAGTACTTC
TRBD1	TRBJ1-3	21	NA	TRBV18	CASSPRSMGTGPLISGNTIYF	TGTGCCAGCTCACCACGTTCTATGGGGACAGGGCCGTTAATCTCTGGAAACACCATATATTTT